These T cell receptor beta chains were read from a single sample in a study of OX40 agonist ivuxolimab in advanced cancers. Produced via immunoSEQ multiplex PCR; TCRdb's table is partial and in-frame only. The sample shows around 58,000 clones, around 84% of them seen only once. The sequences come from CD4+ or CD8+ T cells sorted from blood, collected in a trial of the OX40 agonist ivuxolimab. These receptors were collected from an adult with an advanced solid tumor such as melanoma, head and neck, liver or kidney cancer. CDR3s include the opening cysteine and the closing phenylalanine or tryptophan. The order of the fields is V gene, clone size, J gene, D gene, CDR3 DNA, CDR3 protein. D genes are given only for firm matches. Size tells how often a clone was seen (once, few, many) or the class of an expanded clone, and some rows leave it out.

v_gene: TRBV5-1
abundance: NA
j_gene: TRBJ2-3
d_gene: NA
CDR3nt: TGCGCCAGCAGCTTGGGGTCGGTCGAGGGGGTTTCAGATACGCAGTATTTT
CDR3aa: CASSLGSVEGVSDTQYF

v_gene: TRBV25-1
abundance: few
j_gene: TRBJ1-1
d_gene: NA
CDR3nt: TGTGCCAGCAGTGGACCTTTGAACACTGAAGCTTTCTTT
CDR3aa: CASSGPLNTEAFF

v_gene: TRBV15
abundance: NA
j_gene: TRBJ1-2
d_gene: NA
CDR3nt: TGTGCCACCAGATCAGGGCGTAACTATGGCTACACCTTC
CDR3aa: CATRSGRNYGYTF

v_gene: TRBV14
abundance: NA
j_gene: TRBJ2-2
d_gene: TRBD1
CDR3nt: TGTGCCAGCAGCTACCCCACCCTTGGGACAGGGGTTAACACCGGGGAGCTGTTTTTT
CDR3aa: CASSYPTLGTGVNTGELFF

v_gene: TRBV4-1
abundance: NA
j_gene: TRBJ2-3
d_gene: NA
CDR3nt: TGCGCCAGCAGCCATATAGGAGCGCCAGATACGCAGTATTTT
CDR3aa: CASSHIGAPDTQYF

v_gene: TRBV5-1
abundance: NA
j_gene: TRBJ2-1
d_gene: NA
CDR3nt: TGCGCCAGCAGCTTGGCGACCGGGGGATATTATGAGCAGTTCTTC
CDR3aa: CASSLATGGYYEQFF

v_gene: TRBV11-2
abundance: NA
j_gene: TRBJ2-5
d_gene: NA
CDR3nt: TGTGCCAGCAGCTTATTTCTTCCAGGGGCCGACATGGCCCAGTACTTC
CDR3aa: CASSLFLPGADMAQYF

v_gene: TRBV30
abundance: NA
j_gene: TRBJ2-1
d_gene: NA
CDR3nt: TGTGCCTGGAGTGTAGGGCTAGGATACAATGAGCAGTTCTTC
CDR3aa: CAWSVGLGYNEQFF

v_gene: TRBV10-3
abundance: NA
j_gene: TRBJ1-2
d_gene: NA
CDR3nt: TGTGCCATCAGTGAGCGGGACGGTGACTATGGCTACACCTTC
CDR3aa: CAISERDGDYGYTF

v_gene: TRBV10-3
abundance: NA
j_gene: TRBJ1-1
d_gene: NA
CDR3nt: TGTGCCACTAATCCGGGCACTGAAGCTTTCTTT
CDR3aa: CATNPGTEAFF

v_gene: TRBV7-2
abundance: once
j_gene: TRBJ2-2
d_gene: TRBD2
CDR3nt: TGTGCCAGCAGCCCCGGACTAGCGGGGGGCACCGGGGAGCTGTTTTTT
CDR3aa: CASSPGLAGGTGELFF

v_gene: TRBV11-2
abundance: NA
j_gene: TRBJ1-5
d_gene: NA
CDR3nt: TGTGCCAGCAGCTTATTAGGCGCCCCGGATCAGCCCCAGCATTTT
CDR3aa: CASSLLGAPDQPQHF

v_gene: TRBV15
abundance: NA
j_gene: TRBJ1-6
d_gene: NA
CDR3nt: TGTGCCACCAGCTTGGTCAGGGATTCACCCCTCCACTTT
CDR3aa: CATSLVRDSPLHF

v_gene: TRBV5-1
abundance: NA
j_gene: TRBJ1-5
d_gene: TRBD1
CDR3nt: TGCGCCAGCAGGCCCGGGACAGATGATCAGCCCCAGCATTTT
CDR3aa: CASRPGTDDQPQHF

v_gene: TRBV18
abundance: NA
j_gene: TRBJ1-1
d_gene: NA
CDR3nt: TGTGCCAGCTCACCGATCTTGGGACGGATGAACACTGAAGCTTTCTTT
CDR3aa: CASSPILGRMNTEAFF

v_gene: TRBV30
abundance: few
j_gene: TRBJ1-3
d_gene: NA
CDR3nt: TGTGCCTGGAGCTCCGGAGACACCATATATTTT
CDR3aa: CAWSSGDTIYF

v_gene: TRBV18
abundance: NA
j_gene: TRBJ2-1
d_gene: NA
CDR3nt: TGTGCCAGCTCACTTACTAGCAACAATGAGCAGTTCTTC
CDR3aa: CASSLTSNNEQFF

v_gene: TRBV7-9
abundance: NA
j_gene: TRBJ1-2
d_gene: TRBD1
CDR3nt: TGTGCCAGCAGCTTAAATGGAGACAGGGGTCTCTATGGCTACACCTTC
CDR3aa: CASSLNGDRGLYGYTF

v_gene: TRBV7-9
abundance: NA
j_gene: TRBJ1-2
d_gene: NA
CDR3nt: TGTGCCAGCAGGAAAGGGGCAGACTATGGCTACACCTTC
CDR3aa: CASRKGADYGYTF

v_gene: TRBV5-1
abundance: NA
j_gene: TRBJ2-7
d_gene: TRBD1
CDR3nt: TGCGCCAGCAGTCCGGGACAGGGGAATATTTTCCACGAGCAGTACTTC
CDR3aa: CASSPGQGNIFHEQYF

v_gene: TRBV29-1
abundance: NA
j_gene: TRBJ2-2
d_gene: NA
CDR3nt: TGCAGCGCAAGGGGGGACGGGGAGCTGTTTTTT
CDR3aa: CSARGDGELFF

v_gene: TRBV6-1
abundance: NA
j_gene: TRBJ2-3
d_gene: TRBD2
CDR3nt: TGTGCCAGCAGTGAAATGGGGGGGGCAGATACGCAGTATTTT
CDR3aa: CASSEMGGADTQYF

v_gene: TRBV30
abundance: few
j_gene: TRBJ2-7
d_gene: NA
CDR3nt: TGTGCCTGGAGTCCAGGACTGGTCCACGAGCAGTACTTC
CDR3aa: CAWSPGLVHEQYF

v_gene: TRBV4-2
abundance: NA
j_gene: TRBJ2-3
d_gene: TRBD2
CDR3nt: TGTGCCAGCAGCCAGGGGGGACTAGCGGGAGCCCCAGATACGCAGTATTTT
CDR3aa: CASSQGGLAGAPDTQYF

v_gene: TRBV5-1
abundance: once
j_gene: TRBJ1-2
d_gene: TRBD1
CDR3nt: TGCGCCAGCAGCTTGGGAGGATGGGACAGGGTGAACTATGGCTACACCTTC
CDR3aa: CASSLGGWDRVNYGYTF

v_gene: TRBV5-1
abundance: NA
j_gene: TRBJ2-5
d_gene: TRBD1
CDR3nt: TGCGCCAGCAGCCCTGGGACAGGGGTAGAGACCCAGTACTTC
CDR3aa: CASSPGTGVETQYF

v_gene: TRBV9
abundance: few
j_gene: TRBJ2-1
d_gene: NA
CDR3nt: TGTGCCAGCAGCCCCCGGGACATGGTCGACAATGAGCAGTTCTTC
CDR3aa: CASSPRDMVDNEQFF

v_gene: TRBV6-1
abundance: NA
j_gene: TRBJ2-5
d_gene: NA
CDR3nt: TGTGCCAGCAGCGCTTCTTGGGGGGCTGGGGAGACCCAGTACTTC
CDR3aa: CASSASWGAGETQYF

v_gene: TRBV7-2
abundance: NA
j_gene: TRBJ1-2
d_gene: TRBD1
CDR3nt: TGTGCCAGCAGTTTTACGACAGGGGAGCCCTATGGCTACACCTTC
CDR3aa: CASSFTTGEPYGYTF

v_gene: TRBV2
abundance: NA
j_gene: TRBJ2-3
d_gene: TRBD2
CDR3nt: TGTGCCAGCATTCCCGGGACTAGCGGTGGTACAGATACGCAGTATTTT
CDR3aa: CASIPGTSGGTDTQYF

v_gene: TRBV23-1
abundance: NA
j_gene: TRBJ2-3
d_gene: TRBD1
CDR3nt: TGCGCCAGCAGTTACGACAGGGCTACAGATACGCAGTATTTT
CDR3aa: CASSYDRATDTQYF

v_gene: TRBV11-2
abundance: NA
j_gene: TRBJ2-7
d_gene: NA
CDR3nt: TGTGCCAGCAGCTCCCCCCTGCGGGACAAACCCTACGAGCAGTACTTC
CDR3aa: CASSSPLRDKPYEQYF